The clone carrying this T cell receptor beta chain occurred a few times. CDR3 size: 14 residues. The germline CDR1 and CDR2 sequences are MNHEY and SVGEGT. The V and J ends lost 2 bases and 6 bases, in that order; junction bases with no gene match: 4. The data originate from a study of blood T cells in healthy people across ages. Through a sample-barcoded 5' primer and a J-beta primer mix, a second PCR was run for about 6 to 11 cycles. Each CDR3 protein is one row after TCRdb ran MiXCR on the 5' RACE reads. The data show 700,000 or so distinct CDR3 sequences, with around a fifth seen just once and approximately 20% held by the top ten.

This clonotype was obtained from a man between 65 and 85 years old in good health. Sequenced input: blood. The chain uses TRBV6-2 or TRBV6-3 and TRBJ2-4, with TRBD1 matching 7 bases. In nucleotides, the CDR3 is TGTGCCAGCAGTTACCGGGGACAGATAAACATTCAGTACTTC. Protein sequence: CASSYRGQINIQYF.